This record looks at one T cell receptor beta chain sequence and its context. Its antigen is as yet unknown. The CDR3 is 14 residues long. V lost 7 bases, J lost 5 bases, and 5 bases stayed unmatched. Looked up from germline, CDR1 is SGDLS and CDR2 is YYNGEE. TCRdb reprocessed the 5' RACE reads via MiXCR and lists one record per CDR3 protein. The sample gives 200,000 to 250,000 distinct CDR3 sequences, over 9.5% of which show up once; 9% to 10% is in the top ten. This entry comes from a study of identical twins. General study results and limits: While abundant cord blood beta clonotypes carried fewer insertions, memory repertoires showed no such pattern.

The rearrangement links TRBV9 to TRBJ2-2, with 10 bases matching TRBD1. The clonotype originates from a man aged 50-59 years in good health. Sequencing was performed on memory T cells sorted from blood. Here the CDR3 reads CASGGGQGTGELFF. In DNA form, the CDR3 reads TGTGCCAGCGGCGGGGGACAGGGGACCGGGGAGCTGTTTTTT.